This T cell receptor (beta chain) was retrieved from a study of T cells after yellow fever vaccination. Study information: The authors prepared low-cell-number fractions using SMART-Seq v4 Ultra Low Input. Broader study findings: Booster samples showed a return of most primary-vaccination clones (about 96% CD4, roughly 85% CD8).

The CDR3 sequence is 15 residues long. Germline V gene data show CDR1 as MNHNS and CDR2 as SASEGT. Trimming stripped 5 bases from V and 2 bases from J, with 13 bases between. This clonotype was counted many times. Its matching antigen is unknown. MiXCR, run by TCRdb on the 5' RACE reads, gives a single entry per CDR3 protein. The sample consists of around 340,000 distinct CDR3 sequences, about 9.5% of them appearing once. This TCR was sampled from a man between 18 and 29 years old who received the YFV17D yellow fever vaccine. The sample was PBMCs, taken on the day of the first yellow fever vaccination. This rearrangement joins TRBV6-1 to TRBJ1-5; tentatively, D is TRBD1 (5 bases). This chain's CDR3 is CASSQGLVGNQPQHF. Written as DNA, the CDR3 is TGTGCCAGCAGTCAGGGACTAGTTGGCAATCAGCCCCAGCATTTT.